Listed below are T cell receptor beta chains from one sample, sequenced in a study of blood T cell repertoires in COVID-19. Using immunoSEQ multiplex PCR, the repertoire was profiled, and TCRdb retains in-frame clones only, with some absent. There are hundreds of thousands of clones in the sample; roughly 87% occur only once, and 6% to 6.5% lies in the top ten. The sequencing sample was made of PBMCs or T cells enriched from blood (not recorded which). The receptors shown here come from a woman between 35 and 50 years old who had recovered from COVID-19. The CDR3 runs from the conserved cysteine through the conserved F or W. The D gene is left open where the match is weak. Some rows have no size entry. The others give once, few or many, or a class for an expanded clone.

v_call	j_call	d_call	clone_size	cdr3_nt	cdr3_aa
TRBV5-6	TRBJ2-1	NA	NA	TGTGCCAGCAGCGGCAAGACAGTGAGCACGGGCAATGAGCAGTTCTTC	CASSGKTVSTGNEQFF
TRBV28	TRBJ2-3	TRBD2	once	TGTGCCAGCGGTCTAGCGGGAGTGGGGGGGAGCACAGATACGCAGTATTTT	CASGLAGVGGSTDTQYF
TRBV2	TRBJ1-5	NA	NA	TGTGCCAGCAGGCAGGTGGACAATCAGCCCCAGCATTTT	CASRQVDNQPQHF
TRBV10-3	TRBJ1-2	TRBD1	NA	TGTGCCACAAGAGGGACAGGGGACGGCTATGGCTACACCTTC	CATRGTGDGYGYTF
TRBV11-2	TRBJ2-7	NA	NA	TGTGCCAGCAGCTTAGTTTGGGCGGGCTACGAGCAGTACTTC	CASSLVWAGYEQYF
TRBV6-5	TRBJ2-3	NA	NA	TGTGCCAGCAGTTACTCTGGAGACAGCACAGATACGCAGTATTTT	CASSYSGDSTDTQYF
TRBV5-5	TRBJ2-3	NA	NA	TGTGCCAGCAGCTTGGAGCTTAGCACAGATACGCAGTATTTT	CASSLELSTDTQYF
TRBV7-8	TRBJ1-5	NA	NA	TGTGCCAGCAGCCCGACCCGGAGGACTGGGGGGAGCAATCAGCCCCAGCATTTT	CASSPTRRTGGSNQPQHF
TRBV19	TRBJ1-1	NA	NA	TGTGCCAGTAGTATAGTGGCAGGGAACACTGAAGCTTTCTTT	CASSIVAGNTEAFF
TRBV3-1/TRBV3-2	TRBJ2-3	TRBD2	NA	TGTGCCAGCAGCCAATTACCAACTAGCGGGGTCTCAGATACGCAGTATTTT	CASSQLPTSGVSDTQYF
TRBV7-3	TRBJ2-7	TRBD2	NA	TGTGCCAGCAGCTCCATAGCGGGAGCCGTGCACGAGCAGTACTTC	CASSSIAGAVHEQYF
TRBV11-2	TRBJ1-6	NA	NA	TGTGCCAGCAGCTTAGTCGGGAGCTCCTATAATTCACCCCTCCACTTT	CASSLVGSSYNSPLHF
TRBV3-1/TRBV3-2	TRBJ1-5	NA	NA	TGTGCCAGCAGCCAAGCAGGGAACCAGCCCCAGCATTTT	CASSQAGNQPQHF
TRBV30	TRBJ1-5	NA	NA	TGTGCCTGGAGTGACAGGGTCTCGACTCAGCCCCAGCATTTT	CAWSDRVSTQPQHF